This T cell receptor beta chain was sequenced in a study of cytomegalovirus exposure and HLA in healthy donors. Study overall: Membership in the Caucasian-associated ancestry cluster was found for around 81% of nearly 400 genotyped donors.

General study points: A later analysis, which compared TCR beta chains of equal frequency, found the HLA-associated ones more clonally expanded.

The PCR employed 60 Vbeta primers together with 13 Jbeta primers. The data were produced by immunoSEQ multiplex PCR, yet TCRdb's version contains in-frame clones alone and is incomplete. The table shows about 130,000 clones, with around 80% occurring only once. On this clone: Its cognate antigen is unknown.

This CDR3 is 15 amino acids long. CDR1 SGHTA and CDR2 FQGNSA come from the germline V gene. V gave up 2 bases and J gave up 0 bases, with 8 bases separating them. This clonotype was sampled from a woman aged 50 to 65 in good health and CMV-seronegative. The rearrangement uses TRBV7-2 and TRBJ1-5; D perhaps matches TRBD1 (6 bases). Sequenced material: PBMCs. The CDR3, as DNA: TGTGCCAGCAGCTTACAGGGGCCTAGCAATCAGCCCCAGCATTTT. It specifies CASSLQGPSNQPQHF.